The 8 T cell receptor beta chains listed next were all sequenced from one sample in a study of blood T cell repertoires in COVID-19. TCRdb keeps only in-frame clones here, not all; method: immunoSEQ multiplex PCR. The table shows roughly 150,000 clones, with around 92% occurring only once. Sequenced: peripheral blood. Receptor source: a man between 60 and 70 years old with acute or convalescent COVID-19.

The V and J genes are TRBV3-1 (or the pseudogene TRBV3-2) and TRBJ2-4, with 8 bases that match TRBD1. Germline lookup yields CDR1 LGHDT and CDR2 YNNKEL (reference sequence). V dropped 1 base and J dropped 8; count of bases not matched to a gene: 7. The length of the CDR3 is 15 residues. CDR3 amino acids: CASSQVWTGRDIQYF. Written as DNA, the CDR3 is TGTGCCAGCAGCCAAGTGTGGACAGGGCGGGACATTCAGTACTTC.

V is TRBV10-3 and J is TRBJ1-1; D gene unclear. Germline values: CDR1 ENHRY, CDR2 SYGVKD. This CDR3 contains 12 residues. The CDR3 reads CASSGRNTEAFF. The CDR3 coding sequence is TGTGCTTCAAGTGGGCGGAACACTGAAGCTTTCTTT.

This chain uses TRBV7-2 with TRBJ2-1; D remains ambiguous. Germline CDR1 and CDR2: SGHTA and FQGNSA. With 5 bases removed from V and 4 bases from J, the gap between germline ends came to 6 bases. The CDR3 has 12 amino acids. The chain's CDR3 is CASSRGYNEQFF. The CDR3 DNA reads as TGTGCCAGCAGCCGAGGATACAATGAGCAGTTCTTC.

This rearrangement joins TRBV10-3 to TRBJ2-3, with D perhaps TRBD2 (5 bases). Trimming removed 0 bases at V and 0 bases at J, with 16 bases between. The CDR3 totals 18 residues. Germline CDR1 is ENHRY and CDR2 is SYGVKD. CDR3 sequence: CAISESRVATTSTDTQYF. CDR3 nucleotide sequence: TGTGCCATCAGTGAGTCCCGGGTAGCGACCACTAGCACAGATACGCAGTATTTT.

DNA for the CDR3: TGTGCCAGTAGTATGGCCAGGGAAACCAATCAGCCCCAGCATTTT. Amino acid sequence: CASSMARETNQPQHF. The V and J genes are TRBV19 and TRBJ1-5, with D perhaps TRBD1 (5 bases). CDR3 length: 15 amino acids. V lost 3 bases to trimming and J lost 3 bases, with 12 bases between them. CDR1 is LNHDA and CDR2 is SQIVND in the germline V gene (reference sequence). The complete variable domain, with remaining parts taken from reference TRBV19 and TRBJ1-5, reads DGGITQSPKYLFRKEGQNVTLSCEQNLNHDAMYWYRQDPGQGLRLIYYSQIVNDFQKGDIAEGYSVSREKKESFPLTVTSAQKNPTAFYLCASSMARETNQPQHFGDGTRLSIL.

V gene TRBV18 combines with J gene TRBJ2-2; D uncertain. This CDR3 region has 14 residues. With 2 bases removed from V and 6 bases from J, the gap between germline ends came to 10 bases. From germline, CDR1 is KGHSH and CDR2 LQKENI. The CDR3 DNA reads TGTGCCAGCTCACCAACGGAGTTGGCCGGGGAGCTGTTTTTT. This sequence encodes CASSPTELAGELFF.

CDR3 sequence: CASSWSDRGADTQYF. The CDR3 DNA follows: TGTGCCAGCAGCTGGTCGGACAGGGGTGCAGATACGCAGTATTTT. This chain joins TRBV5-6 and TRBJ2-3; 9 bases align to TRBD1. V was clipped by 3 bases and J by 4 bases; unmatched bases: 6. Germline V gives CDR1 SGHDT, CDR2 YYEEEE. The CDR3 sequence is 15 residues long.

This chain uses TRBV5-1 with TRBJ1-2, with TRBD1 identical over 9 bases. Per germline, CDR1 SGHRS and CDR2 YFSETQ. V lost 4 bases, J lost 2 bases, and 3 bases stayed unmatched. This CDR3 region has 14 residues. The chain's CDR3 is CASSPGTGNYGYTF. CDR3 DNA sequence: TGCGCCAGCAGCCCCGGGACAGGGAACTATGGCTACACCTTC.